One and the same sample provided the 11 T cell receptor beta chains below, sequenced in a study of Graves' ophthalmopathy and Graves' hyperthyroidism. The study amplified TCR beta CDR3 regions using RNA transcripts. First-round RT-PCR employed HTBI primers, with a second-round multiplex PCR after it. MiXCR, run by TCRdb on the multiplex PCR reads, gives a single entry per CDR3 protein. This sample yields approximately 1.2 million distinct CDR3 sequences, of which 35% to 45% are seen a single time; around 10% belongs to the top ten. The specimen was peripheral blood or thyroid tissue (not recorded which). These receptors originate from an adult man with Graves' hyperthyroidism.

Many counts were recorded for this clonotype. The rearrangement uses TRBV7-8 and TRBJ2-7; 9 bases match TRBD2. Germline CDR1 reads SGHVS; CDR2 reads FQNEAQ. The CDR3 has 14 residues. The J segment lost 0 bases and the V segment lost 7 bases, leaving 4 bases of the junction unmatched. CDR3 nucleotide sequence: TGTGCCAGCAACCGAGCGGGGGGCTCCTACGAGCAGTACTTC. It codes for CASNRAGGSYEQYF. The variable domain in full, completed from reference TRBV7-8 and TRBJ2-7, reads GAGVSQSPRYKVAKRGQDVALRCDPISGHVSLFWYQQALGQGPEFLTYFQNEAQLDKSGLPSDRFFAERPEGSVSTLKIQRTQQEDSAVYLCASNRAGGSYEQYFGPGTRLTVT.

This rearrangement joins TRBV20-1 to TRBJ1-1; perhaps TRBD1 as D (5 bases). This CDR3 comprises 14 residues. Germline V gene data show CDR1 as DFQATT and CDR2 as SNEGSKA (reference sequence). V lost 3 bases and J 4 bases, leaving 15 bases between the germline ends. CDR3 sequence reads: CSARAGGRVTEAFF. DNA for the CDR3: TGCAGTGCTAGGGCAGGAGGCAGGGTCACTGAAGCTTTCTTT.

The gene calls are TRBV6-5 and TRBJ1-4; D uncertain. V lost 0 bases and J 10 bases, leaving 12 bases between the germline ends. Germline assignment: CDR1 MNHEY and CDR2 SVGAGI. The CDR3 runs 14 residues. CDR3 in amino acids: CASSYSILAGKLFF. Written as DNA, the CDR3 is TGTGCCAGCAGTTACTCGATTCTGGCGGGAAAACTGTTTTTT.

In its sample, this clonotype was seen many times. The chain uses TRBV18 and TRBJ2-5; D assignment may be TRBD1 or TRBD2 (5 bases each). This CDR3 has 15 residues. CDR1 and CDR2 from the germline V gene are KGHSH and LQKENI. The V end lost 2 bases, the J end lost 1 base, and 11 bases lay between the germline ends. CDR3 amino acids: CASSPSWDPQETQYF. Here the CDR3 DNA reads TGTGCCAGCTCACCATCCTGGGACCCCCAAGAGACCCAGTACTTC.

As to this clonotype: At one end the junction does not follow the germline gene, possibly because of a read error. The rearrangement joins TRBV28 to TRBJ1-5, with D unresolved. The V gene's germline CDR1 is MDHEN and CDR2 SYDVKM. The CDR3 is 15 residues long. The chain's CDR3 is CASSLRLGMDSGLGF. In DNA form, the CDR3 reads TGTGCCAGCAGTTTACGTCTAGGAATGGACTCGGGCTTGGGATTT.

This clonotype showed up many times. This rearrangement joins TRBV12-1 to TRBJ1-1. TRBV12-1 is a pseudogene. The CDR3 covers 12 residues. The CDR3 bases are TGTGCCAGCAGCTTAATCGTCACTGAAGCTTTCTTT. This encodes CASSLIVTEAFF.

This clonotype occurred a few times. The J gene is TRBJ1-5, the V gene TRBV19; tentatively, D is TRBD1 (6 bases). The CDR3 runs to 18 residues. Trimming cost V 6 bases and J 2 bases, with 23 bases left between them. CDR1 and CDR2 (germline): LNHDA, SQIVND (reference sequence). The CDR3 DNA sequence: TGTGCCAGTAGCAATATACTACAGGGAATGTTCGGCAATCAGCCCCAGCATTTT. It is translated as CASSNILQGMFGNQPQHF.

The chain links TRBV4-1 to TRBJ2-7, with 13 bases lining up with TRBD2. The ends lost 4 bases at V and 2 bases at J; junction bases unmatched: 5. The CDR3 covers 16 residues. The germline gives CDR1 MGHRA, CDR2 YSYEKL. The CDR3: CASSPGLAGEAYEQYF. DNA of the CDR3: TGCGCCAGCAGCCCCGGACTAGCGGGAGAGGCCTACGAGCAGTACTTC.

The CDR3 is CASSLAAPGGNQPQHF. The CDR3 DNA sequence: TGTGCCAGCAGCTTAGCAGCGCCAGGGGGTAATCAGCCCCAGCATTTT. The V gene is TRBV7-2, the J gene TRBJ1-5, with 7 bases fitting TRBD1. CDR1 and CDR2 from the germline V gene are SGHTA and FQGNSA. The CDR3 loop spans 16 amino acids. J was trimmed by 4 bases and V by 0 bases; bases with no gene match: 6.

This sequence joins TRBV14 and TRBJ1-2; D is possibly TRBD1 (6 bases). This CDR3 has 14 amino acids. Trimming stripped 6 bases from V and 8 bases from J, with 19 bases between. Per germline, CDR1 SGHDN and CDR2 FVKESK. This chain's CDR3 is CASSELVPGAGYTF. The CDR3 DNA is TGTGCCAGCAGTGAATTGGTCCCGGGGGCCGGCTACACCTTC.

This clonotype was counted many times. V gene TRBV29-1 combines with J gene TRBJ2-7; D unresolved. CDR3 length: 13 residues. Trimming left V 2 bases short and J 2 bases short, with 10 bases between. Germline V gives CDR1 SQVTM, CDR2 ANQGSEA. The CDR3 spells CSVEQLPPYEQYF. The CDR3 DNA reads as TGCAGCGTTGAACAGCTCCCCCCCTACGAGCAGTACTTC.